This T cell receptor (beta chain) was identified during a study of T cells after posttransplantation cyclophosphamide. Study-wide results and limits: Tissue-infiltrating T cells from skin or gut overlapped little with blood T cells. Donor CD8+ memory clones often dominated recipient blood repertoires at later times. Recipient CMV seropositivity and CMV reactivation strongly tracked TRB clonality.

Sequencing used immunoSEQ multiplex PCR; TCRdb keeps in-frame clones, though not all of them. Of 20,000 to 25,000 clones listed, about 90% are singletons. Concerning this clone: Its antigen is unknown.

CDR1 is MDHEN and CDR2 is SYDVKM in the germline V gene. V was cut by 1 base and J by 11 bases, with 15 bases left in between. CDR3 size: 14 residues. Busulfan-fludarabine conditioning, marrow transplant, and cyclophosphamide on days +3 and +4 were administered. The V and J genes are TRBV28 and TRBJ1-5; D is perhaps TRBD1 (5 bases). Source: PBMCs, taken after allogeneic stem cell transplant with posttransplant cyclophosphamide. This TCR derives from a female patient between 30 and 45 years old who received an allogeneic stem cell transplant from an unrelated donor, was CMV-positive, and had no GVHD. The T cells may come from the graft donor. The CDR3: CASSLLTGGGTQHF. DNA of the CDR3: TGTGCCAGCAGTTTATTGACCGGGGGGGGAACCCAGCATTTT.